This T cell receptor (beta chain) was recorded in a study of blood T cell repertoires in COVID-19. This clone has just one count. The data were produced by immunoSEQ multiplex PCR, yet TCRdb's version contains in-frame clones alone and is incomplete. The table has approximately 210,000 clones, 80% to 90% seen once. CDR1 is LNHDA, CDR2 SQIVND, per germline (reference sequence). The CDR3 length is 11 residues. V lost 6 bases to trimming and J lost 3 bases, with 5 bases between them. The J gene is TRBJ1-1, the V gene TRBV19; D is unclear. This receptor was identified in a man aged 50 to 60 with COVID-19, enrolled during active disease. The sequencing input was peripheral blood. The CDR3, as DNA: TGTGCCAGTAGCGGGGACACTGAAGCTTTCTTT. The encoded protein is CASSGDTEAFF.